This is a list of T cell receptor beta chains from one sample in a study of cytomegalovirus exposure and HLA in healthy donors. The assay was immunoSEQ multiplex PCR, and TCRdb's table has in-frame clones only and misses some. This table holds approximately 140,000 clones, approximately 83% found once. The source material was PBMCs. The receptors come from a girl aged 2 to 10 in good health and CMV-seronegative. The CDR3 runs from the conserved cysteine through the conserved F or W. Fields, in order: J gene, clone size, D gene, V gene, CDR3 DNA, CDR3 protein. The D gene is left open where the match is weak. The listing skips clone size in some rows; elsewhere it reads once, few, many or a size class.

J: TRBJ2-5
size: NA
D: NA
V: TRBV7-2
DNA: TGTGCCAGCAGCTTCGCAGGGGAGGAGACCCAGTACTTC
CDR3: CASSFAGEETQYF

J: TRBJ2-7
size: NA
D: NA
V: TRBV27
DNA: TGTGCCAGCAGTCTGACACCGTCAACAGGGACCTACGAGCAGTACTTC
CDR3: CASSLTPSTGTYEQYF

J: TRBJ2-3
size: NA
D: TRBD2
V: TRBV10-1
DNA: TGCGCCAGCAGTGAGGCGGGAGCTGAAACAGATACGCAGTATTTT
CDR3: CASSEAGAETDTQYF

J: TRBJ1-2
size: few
D: NA
V: TRBV2
DNA: TGTGCCAGCAGTGAATTTAGGGCGGGGTACACCTTC
CDR3: CASSEFRAGYTF

J: TRBJ1-6
size: NA
D: TRBD1
V: TRBV28
DNA: TGTGCCAGCAGTCCGACAGGGGGAAATTCACCCCTCCACTTT
CDR3: CASSPTGGNSPLHF

J: TRBJ1-2
size: NA
D: NA
V: TRBV5-1
DNA: TGCGCCAGCAGCTTGGACATGGAGCTTGGCTACACCTTC
CDR3: CASSLDMELGYTF

J: TRBJ1-2
size: NA
D: TRBD1
V: TRBV5-1
DNA: TGCGCCAGCAGCCCCTACGACAGGGGCGGCTATGGCTACACCTTC
CDR3: CASSPYDRGGYGYTF

J: TRBJ1-5
size: NA
D: TRBD1
V: TRBV5-8
DNA: TGTGCCAGCAGCTTGTCTCCAGGGGGCTTTGATCAGCCCCAGCATTTT
CDR3: CASSLSPGGFDQPQHF

J: TRBJ1-3
size: NA
D: NA
V: TRBV18
DNA: TGTGCCAGCTCTCAAACAGGAGACTCTGGAAACACCATATATTTT
CDR3: CASSQTGDSGNTIYF

J: TRBJ2-1
size: NA
D: TRBD2
V: TRBV25-1
DNA: TGTGCCAGCAGTGAAGGGGGCGCTGGACTAGCGGTCTACAATGAGCAGTTCTTC
CDR3: CASSEGGAGLAVYNEQFF

J: TRBJ2-3
size: once
D: TRBD2
V: TRBV5-4
DNA: TGTGCCAGCAGCTTGGGACTAGCGGGATCCACAGATACGCAGTATTTT
CDR3: CASSLGLAGSTDTQYF

J: TRBJ2-3
size: NA
D: TRBD1
V: TRBV18
DNA: TGTGCCAGCTCACAAAACAGGGGGCAAGGGGATACGCAGTATTTT
CDR3: CASSQNRGQGDTQYF

J: TRBJ2-5
size: NA
D: NA
V: TRBV7-6
DNA: TGTGCCAGCGCACTAGAAGAGACCCAGTACTTC
CDR3: CASALEETQYF

J: TRBJ1-5
size: NA
D: NA
V: TRBV6-6
DNA: TGTGCCAGCAGTGGGGATCGGACAGACCACCAGCATTTT
CDR3: CASSGDRTDHQHF

J: TRBJ1-3
size: few
D: NA
V: TRBV2
DNA: TGTGCCAGCAGTGGAGAGGGCAGAAACACCATATATTTT
CDR3: CASSGEGRNTIYF

J: TRBJ1-4
size: few
D: NA
V: TRBV10-1
DNA: TGCGCCAGCAGCTGGGGCGGCAGTTCTAATGAAAAACTGTTTTTT
CDR3: CASSWGGSSNEKLFF

J: TRBJ2-1
size: once
D: NA
V: TRBV4-1
DNA: TGCGCCAGCAGCCAAGGCGGCAATGAGCAGTTCTTC
CDR3: CASSQGGNEQFF

J: TRBJ2-3
size: once
D: TRBD2
V: TRBV6-1
DNA: TGTGCCAGCAGTGACCCGGCACTAGCGGGGTTCACAGATACGCAGTATTTT
CDR3: CASSDPALAGFTDTQYF

J: TRBJ2-2
size: NA
D: TRBD2
V: TRBV7-9
DNA: TGTGCCAGCAGCACGGGGACTAGCGGTAACACCGGGGAGCTGTTTTTT
CDR3: CASSTGTSGNTGELFF

J: TRBJ2-5
size: NA
D: TRBD2
V: TRBV27
DNA: TGTGCCAGCAGTTTAAGCGGGGGGCTAGCGGGAGGAGAGACCCAGTACTTC
CDR3: CASSLSGGLAGGETQYF

J: TRBJ2-7
size: NA
D: NA
V: TRBV5-5
DNA: TGTGCCAGCAGCTTGAACGAGGGCAACGAGCAGTACTTC
CDR3: CASSLNEGNEQYF

J: TRBJ2-5
size: NA
D: TRBD1
V: TRBV19
DNA: TGTGCCAGTAGTATAGGAGGGACAGGAGGAGAGACCCAGTACTTC
CDR3: CASSIGGTGGETQYF

J: TRBJ1-1
size: few
D: TRBD1
V: TRBV2
DNA: TGTGCCAGCAGAACAGGGGTGGAATCGGTTGAAGCTTTCTTT
CDR3: CASRTGVESVEAFF

J: TRBJ2-3
size: NA
D: NA
V: TRBV11-1
DNA: TGTGCCAGCAGCTTAGTCATGTTTTCTACGCAGTATTTT
CDR3: CASSLVMFSTQYF

J: TRBJ2-2
size: NA
D: NA
V: TRBV29-1
DNA: TGCAGCGTTGGGGGGCCCGGGGAGCTGTTTTTT
CDR3: CSVGGPGELFF

J: TRBJ2-6
size: NA
D: NA
V: TRBV6-4
DNA: TGTGCCAGCAGCCCACTTTCTGGGGCCAACGTCCTGACTTTC
CDR3: CASSPLSGANVLTF

J: TRBJ2-7
size: NA
D: TRBD2
V: TRBV28
DNA: TGTGCCAGCAGTTTACTCCATAGACTAGCGGCCGAGCAGTACTTC
CDR3: CASSLLHRLAAEQYF

J: TRBJ1-4
size: few
D: NA
V: TRBV5-4
DNA: TGTGCCAGCAGCTCCGAGGGAGGGGAGACAACTAATGAAAAACTGTTTTTT
CDR3: CASSSEGGETTNEKLFF

J: TRBJ2-5
size: NA
D: NA
V: TRBV9
DNA: TGTGCCAGCAGCGTAGCTACAGGGTACCAAGAGACCCAGTACTTC
CDR3: CASSVATGYQETQYF

J: TRBJ2-6
size: NA
D: TRBD1
V: TRBV27
DNA: TGTGCCGCCCACAGGGGGCGGCACTCTGGGGCCAACGTCCTGACTTTC
CDR3: CAAHRGRHSGANVLTF

J: TRBJ1-4
size: few
D: TRBD1
V: TRBV27
DNA: TGTGCCAGCAGTTTATCCGGACAGGGACCAGGGGAAAAACTGTTTTTT
CDR3: CASSLSGQGPGEKLFF

J: TRBJ2-7
size: NA
D: TRBD2
V: TRBV5-8
DNA: TGTGCCAGCAGCTTCGGGGTTTATAGCGGGAATTTCGAGCAGTACTTC
CDR3: CASSFGVYSGNFEQYF

J: TRBJ2-7
size: NA
D: TRBD1
V: TRBV5-1
DNA: TGCGCCAGCAGCCGGGACAGAGTGTACGAGCAGTACTTC
CDR3: CASSRDRVYEQYF

J: TRBJ1-2
size: NA
D: NA
V: TRBV6-5
DNA: TGTGCCAGCAGTCCTAGTCGGACTAACTATGGCTACACCTTC
CDR3: CASSPSRTNYGYTF

J: TRBJ2-1
size: NA
D: NA
V: TRBV4-1
DNA: TGCGCCAGCAGCCAAGCTCTAGCGCAGCGCTCCTACAATGAGCAGTTCTTC
CDR3: CASSQALAQRSYNEQFF

J: TRBJ2-2
size: NA
D: TRBD2
V: TRBV5-1
DNA: TGCGCCAGCAGCTCCGTCGGCATAGGCGCGGGAGCCACCGGGGAGCTGTTTTTT
CDR3: CASSSVGIGAGATGELFF

J: TRBJ1-5
size: NA
D: NA
V: TRBV19
DNA: TGTGCCAGTAGCCTCCTTAACGGGGGACGGGGTCAGCCCCAGCATTTT
CDR3: CASSLLNGGRGQPQHF

J: TRBJ2-1
size: NA
D: TRBD1
V: TRBV28
DNA: TGTGCCAGCAGTTTAGCCCGGGGACAGGGGGTCTACAATGAGCAGTTCTTC
CDR3: CASSLARGQGVYNEQFF

J: TRBJ2-1
size: NA
D: TRBD2
V: TRBV29-1
DNA: TGCAGCGTCAAACTAGGTGGACTAGCGGGAAGGGGTGAGCAGTTCTTC
CDR3: CSVKLGGLAGRGEQFF

J: TRBJ2-5
size: once
D: TRBD1
V: TRBV10-1
DNA: TGCGCCAGCAGTGAGTCGTGGACAGGGGAAGAGACCCAGTACTTC
CDR3: CASSESWTGEETQYF

J: TRBJ2-3
size: NA
D: NA
V: TRBV6-5
DNA: TGTGCCAGCACAGCCTTGCTGGGCGATACGCAGTATTTT
CDR3: CASTALLGDTQYF